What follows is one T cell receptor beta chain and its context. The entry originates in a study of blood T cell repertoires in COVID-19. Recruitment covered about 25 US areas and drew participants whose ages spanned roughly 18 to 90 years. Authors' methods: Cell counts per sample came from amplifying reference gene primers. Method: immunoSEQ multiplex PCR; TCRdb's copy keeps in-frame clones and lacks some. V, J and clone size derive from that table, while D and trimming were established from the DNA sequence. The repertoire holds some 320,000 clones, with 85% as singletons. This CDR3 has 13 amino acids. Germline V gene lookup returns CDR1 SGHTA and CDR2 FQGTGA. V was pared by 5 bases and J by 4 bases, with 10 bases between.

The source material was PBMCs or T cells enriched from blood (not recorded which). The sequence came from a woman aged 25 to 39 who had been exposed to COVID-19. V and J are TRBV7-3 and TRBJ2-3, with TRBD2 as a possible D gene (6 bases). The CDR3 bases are TGTGCCAGCAGCCTAAGGGAGGCAGATACGCAGTATTTT. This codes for CASSLREADTQYF.